Included here is one T cell receptor (beta chain) sequence, with context. Original methodology: It was from reference gene primer amplification that nucleated cell counts were estimated. The assay was immunoSEQ multiplex PCR, and TCRdb's table has in-frame clones only and misses some. V and J calls and clone size follow that table, whereas D and trimming were derived from the DNA. The sample carries about 360,000 clones, around 90% recorded once. The data belong to a study of blood T cell repertoires in COVID-19. Sequences were obtained from peripheral blood. The source is a human donor in a cohort sampled during active COVID-19.

In DNA form, the CDR3 reads TGCAGTGCTAGTAACAGACTGAACACTGAAGCTTTCTTT. Its translation: CSASNRLNTEAFF. The rearrangement joins TRBV20-1 to TRBJ1-1; D remains ambiguous. The V end lost 3 bases, the J end lost 0 bases, and 8 bases lay between the germline ends. The germline V gene encodes CDR1 DFQATT and CDR2 SNEGSKA (reference sequence). The CDR3 consists of 13 residues.